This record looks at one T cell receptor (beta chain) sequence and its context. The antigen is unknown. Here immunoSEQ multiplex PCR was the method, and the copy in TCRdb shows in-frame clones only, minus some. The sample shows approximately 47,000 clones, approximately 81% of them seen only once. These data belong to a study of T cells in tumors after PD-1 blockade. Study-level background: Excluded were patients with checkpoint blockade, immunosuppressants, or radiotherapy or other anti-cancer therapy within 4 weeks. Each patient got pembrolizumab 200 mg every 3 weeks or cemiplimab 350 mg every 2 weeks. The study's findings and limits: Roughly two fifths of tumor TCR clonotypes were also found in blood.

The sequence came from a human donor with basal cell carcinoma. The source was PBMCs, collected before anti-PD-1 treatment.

The DNA of the CDR3 is TGTGCCAGCAGCCCGCAGGGGACTTCGCCGGGCCACGAGCAGTACTTC. Amino acid sequence: CASSPQGTSPGHEQYF. The rearrangement links TRBV7-9 to TRBJ2-7; D is perhaps TRBD1 or TRBD2 (6 bases each). Trimming stripped 5 bases from V and 5 bases from J, with 22 bases between. Germline V lookup: CDR1 SEHNR, CDR2 FQNEAQ (reference sequence). The CDR3 is 16 amino acids.